These T cell receptor beta chains were read from a single sample in a study of early T cells in non-severe SARS-CoV-2 infection. TCRdb re-derived calls from the 5' RACE reads in MiXCR, one entry per CDR3 protein. This repertoire shows about 44,000 distinct CDR3 sequences, around 6% found once; its top ten account for around 12%. Sequenced input: whole blood. These receptor sequences come from an adult who was a healthcare worker with PCR-confirmed SARS-CoV-2 infection or an uninfected control (not recorded which). Both conserved end residues are part of each CDR3. Fields, in order: clone size, D gene, J gene, V gene, CDR3 protein, CDR3 DNA. The D gene is left open where the match is weak. Expanded clones get a size class; other rows say once, few or many, or leave the size out.

clone size: -; D gene: -; J gene: TRBJ2-3; V gene: TRBV21-1; CDR3 protein: CASSNKQLLAGATDTQYF; CDR3 DNA: TGTGCCAGCAGCAACAAACAACTACTAGCGGGGGCCACAGATACGCAGTATTTT
clone size: many; D gene: -; J gene: TRBJ1-1; V gene: TRBV30; CDR3 protein: CASLLNTEAFF; CDR3 DNA: TGTGCCAGCCTTCTGAACACTGAAGCTTTCTTT
clone size: many; D gene: -; J gene: TRBJ1-1; V gene: TRBV27; CDR3 protein: CASSSRMNTEAFF; CDR3 DNA: TGTGCCAGCAGTTCCAGAATGAACACTGAAGCTTTCTTT
clone size: many; D gene: -; J gene: TRBJ2-3; V gene: TRBV15; CDR3 protein: CATSRDIGGVDTDTQYF; CDR3 DNA: TGTGCCACCAGCAGAGATATAGGCGGGGTCGACACAGATACGCAGTATTTT
clone size: many; D gene: -; J gene: TRBJ1-5; V gene: TRBV28; CDR3 protein: CASRLGRVHQPQHF; CDR3 DNA: TGTGCCAGCAGACTCGGACGGGTGCATCAGCCCCAGCATTTT
clone size: few; D gene: TRBD2; J gene: TRBJ2-1; V gene: TRBV19; CDR3 protein: CASSTSGWRGGLNEQFF; CDR3 DNA: TGTGCCAGTAGTACCTCGGGGTGGCGGGGGGGCCTAAATGAGCAGTTCTTC
clone size: -; D gene: -; J gene: TRBJ2-3; V gene: TRBV6-6; CDR3 protein: CATRGELTDTQYF; CDR3 DNA: TGTGCCACTCGTGGGGAACTCACAGATACGCAGTATTTT
clone size: many; D gene: TRBD2; J gene: TRBJ2-2; V gene: TRBV5-6; CDR3 protein: CASSTQFKRGGRTGELFF; CDR3 DNA: TGTGCCAGCAGCACCCAATTTAAGCGGGGGGGCCGCACCGGGGAGCTGTTTTTT
clone size: many; D gene: -; J gene: TRBJ2-3; V gene: TRBV30; CDR3 protein: CAWSLVSTDTQYF; CDR3 DNA: TGTGCCTGGAGTTTAGTGAGCACAGATACGCAGTATTTT
clone size: many; D gene: -; J gene: TRBJ2-3; V gene: TRBV5-1; CDR3 protein: CASSSVGGSSTDTQYF; CDR3 DNA: TGCGCCAGCAGCTCCGTGGGGGGCAGCAGCACAGATACGCAGTATTTT
clone size: -; D gene: -; J gene: TRBJ1-2; V gene: TRBV20-1; CDR3 protein: CSARVPQGAGYTF; CDR3 DNA: TGCAGTGCTAGAGTCCCTCAGGGTGCGGGCTACACCTTC
clone size: few; D gene: -; J gene: TRBJ2-2; V gene: TRBV7-9; CDR3 protein: CASSLGLARGNTGELFF; CDR3 DNA: TGTGCCAGCAGCTTAGGTCTCGCCAGGGGGAACACCGGGGAGCTGTTTTTT
clone size: few; D gene: -; J gene: TRBJ2-7; V gene: TRBV5-1; CDR3 protein: CASSLDPPGLTYEQYF; CDR3 DNA: TGCGCCAGCAGCTTAGATCCGCCGGGACTTACCTACGAGCAGTACTTC
clone size: -; D gene: -; J gene: TRBJ2-3; V gene: TRBV11-2; CDR3 protein: CASSPQDGGPTDTQYF; CDR3 DNA: TGTGCCAGCAGCCCGCAGGACGGGGGGCCCACAGATACGCAGTATTTT
clone size: few; D gene: -; J gene: TRBJ1-6; V gene: TRBV2; CDR3 protein: CASSAQSYSPLHF; CDR3 DNA: TGTGCCAGCAGTGCACAGAGTTATTCACCCCTCCACTTT
clone size: few; D gene: TRBD2; J gene: TRBJ2-3; V gene: TRBV27; CDR3 protein: CASSRGLAGGRDTQYF; CDR3 DNA: TGTGCCAGCAGTAGAGGACTAGCGGGGGGCAGAGATACGCAGTATTTT
clone size: many; D gene: TRBD1; J gene: TRBJ1-1; V gene: TRBV7-6; CDR3 protein: CASSLVDQGAGTEAFF; CDR3 DNA: TGTGCCAGCAGCTTAGTTGATCAGGGGGCGGGCACTGAAGCTTTCTTT
clone size: many; D gene: -; J gene: TRBJ1-6; V gene: TRBV4-1; CDR3 protein: CASSQGVSYNSPLHF; CDR3 DNA: TGCGCCAGCAGCCAAGGAGTCTCCTATAATTCACCCCTCCACTTT
clone size: many; D gene: TRBD1; J gene: TRBJ2-1; V gene: TRBV28; CDR3 protein: CASSRGQVDEQFF; CDR3 DNA: TGTGCCAGCAGTCGGGGACAGGTCGATGAGCAGTTCTTC
clone size: many; D gene: TRBD1; J gene: TRBJ1-3; V gene: TRBV6-6; CDR3 protein: CASSYQTRGPGNTIYF; CDR3 DNA: TGTGCCAGCAGTTACCAAACCAGGGGGCCTGGAAACACCATATATTTT
clone size: many; D gene: TRBD1; J gene: TRBJ2-7; V gene: TRBV5-1; CDR3 protein: CASSLNQGVAYEQYF; CDR3 DNA: TGCGCCAGCAGCTTGAACCAGGGGGTAGCCTACGAGCAGTACTTC
clone size: -; D gene: -; J gene: TRBJ1-1; V gene: TRBV2; CDR3 protein: CASSQSQVLNTEAFF; CDR3 DNA: TGTGCCAGCAGCCAGTCACAGGTCTTGAACACTGAAGCTTTCTTT
clone size: few; D gene: -; J gene: TRBJ2-3; V gene: TRBV12-5; CDR3 protein: CASGLGSTDTQYF; CDR3 DNA: TGTGCTAGTGGTTTGGGATCCACAGATACGCAGTATTTT
clone size: few; D gene: TRBD1; J gene: TRBJ1-4; V gene: TRBV30; CDR3 protein: CAWSRSGTENEKLFF; CDR3 DNA: TGTGCCTGGAGTAGATCGGGGACAGAGAATGAAAAACTGTTTTTT
clone size: medium-sized; D gene: -; J gene: TRBJ1-2; V gene: TRBV29-1; CDR3 protein: CSVDYGGGGYTF; CDR3 DNA: TGCAGCGTTGATTATGGGGGAGGTGGCTACACCTTC